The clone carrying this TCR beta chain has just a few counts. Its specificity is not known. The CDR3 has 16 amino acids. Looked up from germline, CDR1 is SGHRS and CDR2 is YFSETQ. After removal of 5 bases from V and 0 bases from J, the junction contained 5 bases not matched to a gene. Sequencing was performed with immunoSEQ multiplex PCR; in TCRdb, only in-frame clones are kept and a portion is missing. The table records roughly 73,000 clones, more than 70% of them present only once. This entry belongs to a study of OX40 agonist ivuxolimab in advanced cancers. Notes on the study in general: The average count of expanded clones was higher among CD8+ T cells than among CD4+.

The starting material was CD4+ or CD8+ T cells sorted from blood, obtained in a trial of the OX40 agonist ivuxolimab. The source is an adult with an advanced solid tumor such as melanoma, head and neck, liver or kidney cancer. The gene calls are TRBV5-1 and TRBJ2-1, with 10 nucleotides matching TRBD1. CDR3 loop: CASRTGGPNSYNEQFF. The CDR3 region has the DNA TGCGCCAGCAGGACAGGGGGCCCGAACTCCTACAATGAGCAGTTCTTC.